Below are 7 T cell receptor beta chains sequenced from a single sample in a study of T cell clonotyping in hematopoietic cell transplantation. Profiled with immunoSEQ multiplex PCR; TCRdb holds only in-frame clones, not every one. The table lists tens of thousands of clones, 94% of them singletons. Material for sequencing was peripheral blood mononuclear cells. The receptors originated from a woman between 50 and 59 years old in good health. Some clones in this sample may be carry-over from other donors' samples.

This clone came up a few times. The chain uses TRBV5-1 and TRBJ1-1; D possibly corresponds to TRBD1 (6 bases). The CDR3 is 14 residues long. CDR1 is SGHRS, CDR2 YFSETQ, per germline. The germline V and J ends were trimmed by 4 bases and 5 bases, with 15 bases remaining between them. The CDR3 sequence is CASSHSGGRTEAFF. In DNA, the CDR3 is TGCGCCAGCAGCCACTCCGGGGGGCGGACTGAAGCTTTCTTT.

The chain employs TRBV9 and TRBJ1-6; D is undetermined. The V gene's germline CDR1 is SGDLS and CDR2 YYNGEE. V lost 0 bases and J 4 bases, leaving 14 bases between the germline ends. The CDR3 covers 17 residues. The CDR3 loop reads CASSVELSATYNSPLHF. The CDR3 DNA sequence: TGTGCCAGCAGCGTAGAGTTGTCGGCTACGTATAATTCACCCCTCCACTTT. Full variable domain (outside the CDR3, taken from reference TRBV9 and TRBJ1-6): DSGVTQTPKHLITATGQRVTLRCSPRSGDLSVYWYQQSLDQGLQFLIQYYNGEERAKGNILERFSAQQFPDLHSELNLSSLELGDSALYFCASSVELSATYNSPLHFGNGTRLTVT.

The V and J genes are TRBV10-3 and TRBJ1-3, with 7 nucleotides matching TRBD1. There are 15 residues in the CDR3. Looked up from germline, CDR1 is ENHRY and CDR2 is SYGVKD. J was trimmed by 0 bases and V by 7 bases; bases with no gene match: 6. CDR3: CAITPDRSSGNTIYF. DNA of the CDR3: TGTGCCATCACCCCGGACAGGAGCTCTGGAAACACCATATATTTT.

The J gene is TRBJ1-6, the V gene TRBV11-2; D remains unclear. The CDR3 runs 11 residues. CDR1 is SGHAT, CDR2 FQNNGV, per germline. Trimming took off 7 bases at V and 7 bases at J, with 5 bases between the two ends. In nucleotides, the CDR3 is TGTGCCAGCATGCCGAATTCACCCCTCCACTTT. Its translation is CASMPNSPLHF.

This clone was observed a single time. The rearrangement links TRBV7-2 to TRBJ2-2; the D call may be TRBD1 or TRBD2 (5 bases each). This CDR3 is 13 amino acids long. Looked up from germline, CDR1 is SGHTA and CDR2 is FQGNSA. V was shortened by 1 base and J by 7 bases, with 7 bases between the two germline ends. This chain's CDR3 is CASSLEGRGELFF. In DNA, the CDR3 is TGTGCCAGCAGCTTAGAGGGACGCGGGGAGCTGTTTTTT.

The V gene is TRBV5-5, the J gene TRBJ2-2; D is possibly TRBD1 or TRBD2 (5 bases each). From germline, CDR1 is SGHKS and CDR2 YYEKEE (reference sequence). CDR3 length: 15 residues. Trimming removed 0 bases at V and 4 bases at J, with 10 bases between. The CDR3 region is CASSLVGEGTGELFF. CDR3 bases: TGTGCCAGCAGCTTGGTGGGGGAAGGCACCGGGGAGCTGTTTTTT.

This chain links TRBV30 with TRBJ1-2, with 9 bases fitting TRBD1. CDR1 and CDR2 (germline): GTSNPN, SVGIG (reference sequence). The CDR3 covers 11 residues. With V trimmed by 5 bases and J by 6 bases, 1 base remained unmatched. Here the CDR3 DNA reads TGTGCCTGGGGACAGGGGAATGGCTACACCTTC. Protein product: CAWGQGNGYTF.